Following are 25 T cell receptor beta chains from one sample sequenced in a study of blood T cell repertoires in COVID-19. This table comes from immunoSEQ multiplex PCR, and its TCRdb copy is limited to in-frame clones, with some not included. The sample yields 150,000 to 200,000 clones, 90% seen once. Specimen: peripheral blood. The receptors come from a man aged 55 to 70 with active or convalescent COVID-19.

The V call is TRBV27, the J call TRBJ1-5; D is possibly TRBD1 (6 bases). Trimming left V 2 bases short and J 5 bases short, with 7 bases between. CDR1 is MNHEY and CDR2 is SMNVEV in the germline V gene (reference sequence). This CDR3 is built from 13 residues. This CDR3 reads CASSLTGYQPQHF. DNA of the CDR3: TGTGCCAGCAGTTTAACAGGGTATCAGCCCCAGCATTTT.

This clone was recorded once. This CDR3 is also generated by other DNA sequences in the sample. This sequence joins TRBV6-5 and TRBJ2-7; TRBD2 matches 8 bases. The junction had 4 bases not matched to a gene; V was cut back by 0 bases and J by 0 bases. This CDR3 region has 16 residues. Germline V lookup: CDR1 MNHEY, CDR2 SVGAGI. In DNA, the CDR3 is TGTGCCAGCAGTTACTCTGGCGGGGGGCCCTCCTACGAGCAGTACTTC. Translating it yields CASSYSGGGPSYEQYF.

The J gene is TRBJ2-3, the V gene TRBV4-1; 12 bases are a match to TRBD2. The V and J ends lost 2 bases and 2 bases, in that order; junction bases with no gene match: 5. Germline V lookup: CDR1 MGHRA, CDR2 YSYEKL. CDR3 length: 17 amino acids. The CDR3 nucleotides are TGCGCCAGCAGCCAACATACTAGCGGGGGGTACACAGATACGCAGTATTTT. Encoded protein: CASSQHTSGGYTDTQYF.

The chain carries TRBV3-1 (or the pseudogene TRBV3-2) and TRBJ2-5; D is ambiguous. Trimming removed 1 base from V and 4 bases from J, with 10 bases in between. This CDR3 region has 14 residues. Germline CDR1 and CDR2: LGHDT and YNNKEL (reference sequence). CDR3: CASSQGWNRETQYF. CDR3 bases: TGTGCCAGCAGCCAAGGATGGAACAGAGAGACCCAGTACTTC.

The V gene is TRBV10-2, the J gene TRBJ2-3; 12 positions match TRBD1. Unmatched junction bases numbered 12, after V lost 6 bases and J lost 2 bases. This CDR3 region has 18 residues. Germline values: CDR1 WSHSY, CDR2 SAAADI. CDR3: CASSGDRGHGKITDTQYF. The DNA for the CDR3 is TGCGCCAGCAGCGGGGACAGGGGGCATGGAAAAATCACAGATACGCAGTATTTT.

The genes are TRBV6-5 and TRBJ2-5; no clear D gene. Per the germline V gene, CDR1 is MNHEY and CDR2 is SVGAGI. CDR3 length equals 16 residues. V was pared by 2 bases and J by 1 base, with 14 bases between. The CDR3, as DNA: TGTGCCAGCAGTTACCAGCAGGCCTCCTTCCAAGAGACCCAGTACTTC. Translated, it gives CASSYQQASFQETQYF.

V usage is TRBV11-3 and J usage is TRBJ2-5, with D uncertain. The V end lost 0 bases, the J end lost 0 bases, and 5 bases lay between the germline ends. Germline CDR1 reads SGHNT; CDR2 reads YENEEA. The CDR3 runs to 14 residues. CDR3 region: CASSLDYHQETQYF. CDR3 nucleotide sequence: TGTGCCAGCAGCTTAGATTATCACCAAGAGACCCAGTACTTC.

In its sample, this clone was seen a few times. The rearrangement uses TRBV27 and TRBJ1-1; the match to TRBD1 covers 7 bases. The CDR3 extends over 14 amino acids. Germline V gene lookup returns CDR1 MNHEY and CDR2 SMNVEV (reference sequence). After removal of 5 bases from V and 6 bases from J, the junction contained 9 bases not matched to a gene. The CDR3 spells CASSLIDRVAEAFF. Written as DNA, the CDR3 is TGTGCCAGCAGTCTCATAGACAGGGTGGCTGAAGCTTTCTTT.

This chain links TRBV18 with TRBJ2-5; D call uncertain. The germline gives CDR1 KGHSH, CDR2 LQKENI. This CDR3 has 12 amino acids. Trimming left V 5 bases short and J 3 bases short, with 7 bases between. The CDR3 DNA is TGTGCCAGCTCAAAGCCGGAAGAGACCCAGTACTTC. Its translation is CASSKPEETQYF.

For the CDR3, the DNA is TGTGCCAGCAGCTTACAGGGAGAGACCCAGTACTTC. This encodes CASSLQGETQYF. The J gene is TRBJ2-5, the V gene TRBV7-9; the D gene is possibly TRBD1 (5 bases). CDR3 length equals 12 residues. Looked up from germline, CDR1 is SEHNR and CDR2 is FQNEAQ (reference sequence). V lost 2 bases and J 4 bases, leaving 5 bases between the germline ends.

This clone was recorded only once. The rearrangement links TRBV6-1 to TRBJ1-2; 9 bases agree with TRBD1. CDR1 and CDR2 from the germline V gene are MNHNS and SASEGT. J was trimmed by 4 bases and V by 3 bases; bases with no gene match: 15. This CDR3 has 18 residues. The CDR3 is CASSDFVSGTGRGYGYTF. The DNA of the CDR3 is TGTGCCAGCAGTGACTTCGTTTCCGGGACAGGGCGGGGCTATGGCTACACCTTC.

The chain recombines TRBV19 with TRBJ2-6; tentatively, D is TRBD1 (6 bases). The CDR3 has 17 residues. Germline V CDR1 and CDR2: LNHDA, SQIVND (reference sequence). V lost 3 bases to trimming and J lost 0 bases, with 12 bases between them. The CDR3 nucleotides are TGTGCCAGTAGTATCGGAACAGGGTTCTCTGGGGCCAACGTCCTGACTTTC. Translation gives CASSIGTGFSGANVLTF.

The genes are TRBV10-1 and TRBJ2-7, with D perhaps TRBD1 (8 bases). This CDR3 has 16 amino acids. Deletions cut 2 bases from V and 0 bases from J, with 14 bases between. Per the germline V gene, CDR1 is WNHNN and CDR2 is SYGVQD (reference sequence). The DNA of the CDR3 is TGCGCCAGCAGTGAGAAGCGGGGACAGGCCTCCTACGAGCAGTACTTC. As protein: CASSEKRGQASYEQYF.

This rearrangement joins TRBV6-1 to TRBJ1-2; a possible D gene is TRBD1 (5 bases). Trimming removed 0 bases from V and 6 bases from J, with 14 bases in between. In germline, CDR1 is MNHNS, CDR2 SASEGT. The CDR3 sequence is 15 residues long. CDR3: CASSEAPGPQHGYTF. The CDR3 DNA reads as TGTGCCAGCAGTGAAGCCCCAGGGCCCCAACATGGCTACACCTTC.

V and J are TRBV6-5 and TRBJ2-7, with 9 bases identical to TRBD1. Unmatched junction bases numbered 5, after V lost 4 bases and J lost 1 base. The CDR3 runs 15 residues. The germline V gene encodes CDR1 MNHEY and CDR2 SVGAGI. The CDR3 spells CASSLQGAESYEQYF. In DNA form, the CDR3 reads TGTGCCAGCAGTTTACAGGGGGCCGAATCCTACGAGCAGTACTTC.

This chain uses TRBV19 with TRBJ2-7, with D maybe TRBD2 (5 bases). The CDR3 is 15 amino acids. Germline assignment: CDR1 LNHDA and CDR2 SQIVND (reference sequence). V was trimmed by 7 bases and J by 1 base, leaving 17 bases between them. The CDR3 DNA reads TGTGCCAGTAAGCGAGCGGCCACTTTGTCCTACGAGCAGTACTTC. It encodes CASKRAATLSYEQYF.

The genes are TRBV19 and TRBJ1-2; 9 nucleotides line up with TRBD1. The CDR3 sequence is 14 residues long. The germline V gene encodes CDR1 LNHDA and CDR2 SQIVND (reference sequence). The V segment lost 8 bases and the J segment 6 bases; nucleotides outside the gene matches: 10. CDR3 in DNA: TGTGCCAGTGTTCCGGGACAGGGCATAAATGGCTACACCTTC. It encodes CASVPGQGINGYTF.

J is TRBJ2-1 and V is TRBV3-1 (or the pseudogene TRBV3-2); D not resolved. The ends were cut back, 4 bases at V and 4 bases at J, with 11 bases in the middle. The germline gives CDR1 LGHDT, CDR2 YNNKEL (reference sequence). The CDR3 has 14 amino acids. CDR3 DNA: TGTGCCAGCAGCCGGTTGGTCCTATACAATGAGCAGTTCTTC. It codes for CASSRLVLYNEQFF.

The CDR3 bases are TGTGCCAGCAGCCTACAACCGGGACAGGTCAATTCACCCCTCCACTTT. This gives the protein CASSLQPGQVNSPLHF. The chain links TRBV7-2 to TRBJ1-6; 8 nucleotides match TRBD1. The CDR3 runs to 16 residues. Germline CDR1 and CDR2: SGHTA and FQGNSA. The V and J ends lost 5 bases and 7 bases, in that order; junction bases with no gene match: 10.

This chain uses TRBV3-1 (or the pseudogene TRBV3-2) with TRBJ2-1; the D is unclear. The CDR3 sequence is 11 residues long. V dropped 4 bases and J dropped 5 bases, with 3 bases sitting between them. Germline V gene lookup returns CDR1 LGHDT and CDR2 YNNKEL (reference sequence). The CDR3 loop reads CASSLNNEQFF. The DNA for the CDR3 is TGTGCCAGCAGCCTTAACAATGAGCAGTTCTTC.

The chain uses TRBV19 and TRBJ1-1, with D possibly TRBD1 on 6 matching bases. The CDR3 runs 14 residues. Between the trimmed V and J ends, which lost 1 base and 4 bases, there was a span of 10 bases. From germline, CDR1 is LNHDA and CDR2 SQIVND (reference sequence). DNA of the CDR3: TGTGCCAGTAGTATAGGGAACAGGGTCACTGAAGCTTTCTTT. The encoded protein is CASSIGNRVTEAFF.

The genes are TRBV6-1 and TRBJ2-3, with D possibly TRBD2 on 6 matching bases. The V end was cut by 2 bases, the J end by 6 bases, with 15 bases between. Per the germline V gene, CDR1 is MNHNS and CDR2 is SASEGT. This CDR3 contains 15 residues. The CDR3 nucleotides read TGTGCCAGCAGTGAAATCCTCGGGAGAGGTGATACGCAGTATTTT. Protein sequence: CASSEILGRGDTQYF.

The V call is TRBV5-4, the J call TRBJ2-5; TRBD1 is a possible D gene (6 bases). CDR3 length: 14 amino acids. Germline V gives CDR1 SGHNT, CDR2 YYREEE (reference sequence). The ends were cut back, 0 bases at V and 7 bases at J, with 13 bases in the middle. CDR3 protein: CASSLEQGEGTQYF. The DNA for the CDR3 is TGTGCCAGCAGCTTGGAACAGGGAGAAGGGACCCAGTACTTC.

In DNA, the CDR3 is TGCGCCAGCAGTATCTATACAGGGGTGAACTATGGCTACACCTTC. This gives the protein CASSIYTGVNYGYTF. The J gene is TRBJ1-2, the V gene TRBV4-1; 7 bases match TRBD1. CDR1 is MGHRA and CDR2 is YSYEKL in the germline V gene. The J segment lost 2 bases and the V segment lost 6 bases, leaving 9 bases of the junction unmatched. This CDR3 comprises 15 residues.

This chain uses TRBV12-3 or TRBV12-4 with TRBJ1-5, with D unclear. The ends were cut back, 5 bases at V and 6 bases at J, with 11 bases in the middle. The CDR3 consists of 13 residues. The CDR3 region is CASSGPGGQPQHF. The CDR3 region has the DNA TGTGCCAGCAGTGGCCCTGGCGGTCAGCCCCAGCATTTT.